Listed below are T cell receptor beta chains from one sample, sequenced in a study of T-cell memory formation after mild COVID-19. TCRdb redid the calling of the 5' RACE reads with MiXCR, one entry per CDR3 protein. This sample has 85,000 to 120,000 distinct CDR3 sequences, with around 15% found just once. Material: PBMCs or a T cell subset sorted from them (not recorded which). The source of these receptors is an adult woman who had mild COVID-19 (a few samples of this study predate the infection). Cell type and time point are not known. The CDR3 runs from the conserved cysteine through the conserved F or W. Fields, in order: V gene, D gene, J gene, clone size, CDR3 protein, CDR3 DNA. D genes are given only for firm matches. Rows may omit the clone size; those that give it use once, few, many or a size class.

V gene: TRBV24-1; D gene: -; J gene: TRBJ2-7; clone size: few; CDR3 protein: CATSASDSSSYEQYF; CDR3 DNA: TGTGCCACCAGCGCCTCGGACAGTAGCTCCTACGAGCAGTACTTC
V gene: TRBV20-1; D gene: -; J gene: TRBJ1-1; clone size: once; CDR3 protein: CSTFPVYTEAFF; CDR3 DNA: TGCAGTACCTTCCCGGTATACACTGAAGCTTTCTTT
V gene: TRBV20-1; D gene: -; J gene: TRBJ1-1; clone size: -; CDR3 protein: CSARDFSGQSNTEAFF; CDR3 DNA: TGCAGTGCTAGAGATTTTAGTGGCCAGAGCAACACTGAAGCTTTCTTT
V gene: TRBV11-3; D gene: -; J gene: TRBJ2-1; clone size: -; CDR3 protein: CASSSRTDSLNEQFF; CDR3 DNA: TGTGCCAGCAGCTCTCGGACGGACAGCCTCAATGAGCAGTTCTTC
V gene: TRBV12-3/TRBV12-4; D gene: -; J gene: TRBJ1-5; clone size: few; CDR3 protein: CASSLEGTDQPQHF; CDR3 DNA: TGTGCCAGCAGTTTGGAGGGTACAGATCAGCCCCAGCATTTT
V gene: TRBV29-1; D gene: -; J gene: TRBJ2-7; clone size: few; CDR3 protein: CSVGGGNYEQYF; CDR3 DNA: TGCAGCGTTGGGGGTGGAAACTACGAGCAGTACTTC
V gene: TRBV3-1; D gene: TRBD1; J gene: TRBJ2-7; clone size: few; CDR3 protein: CASSQEGTGVTDEQYF; CDR3 DNA: TGTGCCAGCAGCCAAGAAGGAACAGGGGTGACTGACGAGCAGTACTTC
V gene: TRBV12-3/TRBV12-4; D gene: -; J gene: TRBJ2-5; clone size: once; CDR3 protein: CASSPTRWGQATQYF; CDR3 DNA: TGTGCCAGCAGCCCGACTAGGTGGGGGCAAGCGACCCAGTACTTC
V gene: TRBV7-3; D gene: -; J gene: TRBJ2-3; clone size: -; CDR3 protein: CASSLNWETDTQYF; CDR3 DNA: TGTGCCAGCAGCTTAAATTGGGAGACAGATACGCAGTATTTT
V gene: TRBV2; D gene: -; J gene: TRBJ2-1; clone size: -; CDR3 protein: CASSESLAPEQFF; CDR3 DNA: TGTGCCAGCAGTGAATCGCTAGCGCCTGAGCAGTTCTTC
V gene: TRBV9; D gene: TRBD1; J gene: TRBJ1-6; clone size: many; CDR3 protein: CASSRRQGNNSPLHF; CDR3 DNA: TGTGCCAGCAGCAGGAGACAGGGTAATAATTCACCCCTCCACTTT
V gene: TRBV12-3/TRBV12-4; D gene: -; J gene: TRBJ1-2; clone size: few; CDR3 protein: CASSFSGQVDYGYTF; CDR3 DNA: TGTGCCAGCAGTTTCTCGGGCCAGGTCGACTATGGCTACACCTTC
V gene: TRBV19; D gene: TRBD1; J gene: TRBJ2-2; clone size: -; CDR3 protein: CASSPWTGDGELFF; CDR3 DNA: TGTGCCAGTAGTCCCTGGACAGGGGACGGGGAGCTGTTTTTT
V gene: TRBV19; D gene: -; J gene: TRBJ1-1; clone size: -; CDR3 protein: CASSFTGNTEAFF; CDR3 DNA: TGTGCCAGTAGTTTTACAGGTAACACTGAAGCTTTCTTT
V gene: TRBV5-1; D gene: -; J gene: TRBJ2-7; clone size: many; CDR3 protein: CASSLGTASYEQYF; CDR3 DNA: TGCGCCAGCAGCTTGGGGACAGCCTCCTACGAGCAGTACTTC
V gene: TRBV30; D gene: TRBD1; J gene: TRBJ1-6; clone size: -; CDR3 protein: CAWAGQGYPSPLHF; CDR3 DNA: TGTGCCTGGGCCGGACAGGGGTACCCCTCACCCCTCCACTTT
V gene: TRBV4-3; D gene: -; J gene: TRBJ2-3; clone size: few; CDR3 protein: CASSQVYGSTDTQYF; CDR3 DNA: TGCGCCAGCAGCCAAGTGTATGGGAGCACAGATACGCAGTATTTT
V gene: TRBV5-5; D gene: -; J gene: TRBJ1-5; clone size: -; CDR3 protein: CASSKGHYSNQPQHF; CDR3 DNA: TGTGCCAGCAGCAAAGGACATTATAGCAATCAGCCCCAGCATTTT
V gene: TRBV6-2/TRBV6-3; D gene: -; J gene: TRBJ2-7; clone size: few; CDR3 protein: CATGVRTYEQYF; CDR3 DNA: TGTGCCACCGGGGTCCGGACCTACGAGCAGTACTTC
V gene: TRBV20-1; D gene: TRBD2; J gene: TRBJ2-3; clone size: -; CDR3 protein: CSAKPGLVLDTQYF; CDR3 DNA: TGCAGTGCTAAACCGGGACTAGTTTTAGATACGCAGTATTTT
V gene: TRBV15; D gene: -; J gene: TRBJ2-6; clone size: -; CDR3 protein: CATSRDGVLAPSGANVLTF; CDR3 DNA: TGTGCCACCAGCAGAGATGGGGTGCTGGCGCCCTCTGGGGCCAACGTCCTGACTTTC
V gene: TRBV13; D gene: -; J gene: TRBJ2-3; clone size: many; CDR3 protein: CASSPRGTDTQYF; CDR3 DNA: TGTGCCAGCAGCCCTAGGGGCACAGATACGCAGTATTTT
V gene: TRBV9; D gene: -; J gene: TRBJ2-1; clone size: -; CDR3 protein: CASSVESMWVADINNEQFF; CDR3 DNA: TGTGCCAGCAGCGTAGAGTCCATGTGGGTAGCGGACATAAACAATGAGCAGTTCTTC
V gene: TRBV6-5; D gene: TRBD1; J gene: TRBJ2-1; clone size: few; CDR3 protein: CASSPGTGGRSEQFF; CDR3 DNA: TGTGCCAGCAGCCCAGGGACAGGGGGGCGCAGTGAGCAGTTCTTC
V gene: TRBV18; D gene: -; J gene: TRBJ2-7; clone size: -; CDR3 protein: CASSFTGNFYEQYF; CDR3 DNA: TGTGCCAGCTCATTTACCGGGAACTTCTACGAGCAGTACTTC
V gene: TRBV12-3/TRBV12-4; D gene: TRBD2; J gene: TRBJ2-6; clone size: -; CDR3 protein: CASGRGPGANVLTF; CDR3 DNA: TGTGCCAGCGGGAGGGGCCCTGGGGCCAACGTCCTGACTTTC
V gene: TRBV7-9; D gene: -; J gene: TRBJ1-2; clone size: few; CDR3 protein: CASSVPSRNYGYTF; CDR3 DNA: TGTGCCAGCAGCGTTCCTAGCAGAAACTATGGCTACACCTTC
V gene: TRBV29-1; D gene: -; J gene: TRBJ1-1; clone size: few; CDR3 protein: CSVEESGAATLNTEAFF; CDR3 DNA: TGCAGCGTTGAAGAAAGCGGGGCAGCTACACTGAACACTGAAGCTTTCTTT
V gene: TRBV10-2; D gene: -; J gene: TRBJ2-1; clone size: few; CDR3 protein: CASSEYPQQGTNEQFF; CDR3 DNA: TGCGCCAGCAGTGAGTACCCTCAGCAGGGTACAAATGAGCAGTTCTTC
V gene: TRBV29-1; D gene: TRBD1; J gene: TRBJ1-2; clone size: -; CDR3 protein: CSVEDGRQGDYGYTF; CDR3 DNA: TGCAGCGTTGAAGATGGCCGACAGGGAGACTATGGCTACACCTTC
V gene: TRBV11-3; D gene: TRBD2; J gene: TRBJ2-1; clone size: -; CDR3 protein: CASSQPGGYNEQFF; CDR3 DNA: TGTGCCAGCAGCCAACCGGGAGGGTACAATGAGCAGTTCTTC
V gene: TRBV6-2/TRBV6-3; D gene: TRBD2; J gene: TRBJ2-3; clone size: -; CDR3 protein: CASSYFIFRTSGRAGMEDTQYF; CDR3 DNA: TGTGCCAGCAGTTACTTTATCTTTCGGACTAGCGGGAGGGCCGGGATGGAAGATACGCAGTATTTT
V gene: TRBV27; D gene: -; J gene: TRBJ1-5; clone size: -; CDR3 protein: CASHPVRIYSNQPQHF; CDR3 DNA: TGTGCCAGCCACCCAGTGCGGATCTATAGCAATCAGCCCCAGCATTTT
V gene: TRBV6-5; D gene: TRBD2; J gene: TRBJ2-3; clone size: -; CDR3 protein: CASSYLAENTQYF; CDR3 DNA: TGTGCCAGCAGTTACCTAGCGGAGAATACGCAGTATTTT
V gene: TRBV29-1; D gene: -; J gene: TRBJ2-7; clone size: -; CDR3 protein: CSVGGPYEQYF; CDR3 DNA: TGCAGCGTTGGGGGGCCCTACGAGCAGTACTTC
V gene: TRBV6-5; D gene: TRBD2; J gene: TRBJ2-1; clone size: once; CDR3 protein: CASSQLAGGWSVRSNEQFF; CDR3 DNA: TGTGCCAGCAGTCAATTAGCGGGAGGTTGGTCCGTAAGGTCGAATGAGCAGTTCTTC
V gene: TRBV4-1; D gene: -; J gene: TRBJ1-1; clone size: -; CDR3 protein: CASSPTPGEAFF; CDR3 DNA: TGCGCCAGCAGCCCCACGCCGGGTGAAGCTTTCTTT
V gene: TRBV2; D gene: TRBD1; J gene: TRBJ2-1; clone size: -; CDR3 protein: CASSDGDRGLFF; CDR3 DNA: TGTGCCAGCAGTGACGGGGACAGGGGGCTGTTCTTC
V gene: TRBV27; D gene: -; J gene: TRBJ2-1; clone size: -; CDR3 protein: CASSLFSSGEQFF; CDR3 DNA: TGTGCCAGCAGTTTATTCAGCTCCGGTGAGCAGTTCTTC
V gene: TRBV9; D gene: TRBD2; J gene: TRBJ2-1; clone size: few; CDR3 protein: CASSVVAGAEQFF; CDR3 DNA: TGTGCCAGCAGCGTAGTGGCGGGAGCTGAGCAGTTCTTC
V gene: TRBV25-1; D gene: -; J gene: TRBJ2-3; clone size: few; CDR3 protein: CASSERRGKVPDTQYF; CDR3 DNA: TGTGCCAGCAGTGAACGACGGGGTAAGGTGCCAGATACGCAGTATTTT
V gene: TRBV20-1; D gene: -; J gene: TRBJ2-1; clone size: few; CDR3 protein: CSARVHGDSVYNEQFF; CDR3 DNA: TGCAGTGCTAGAGTCCACGGGGACTCGGTTTACAATGAGCAGTTCTTC
V gene: TRBV27; D gene: TRBD2; J gene: TRBJ2-2; clone size: few; CDR3 protein: CASSLSFGGGITGELFF; CDR3 DNA: TGTGCCAGCAGTTTATCCTTCGGCGGGGGAATTACCGGGGAGCTGTTTTTT
V gene: TRBV18; D gene: TRBD1; J gene: TRBJ1-1; clone size: -; CDR3 protein: CASSPRDRNTEAFF; CDR3 DNA: TGTGCCAGCTCACCACGGGACAGGAACACTGAAGCTTTCTTT
V gene: TRBV19; D gene: TRBD2; J gene: TRBJ2-1; clone size: once; CDR3 protein: CASSWTSGRANEQFF; CDR3 DNA: TGTGCCAGTAGCTGGACTAGCGGGAGAGCGAATGAGCAGTTCTTC